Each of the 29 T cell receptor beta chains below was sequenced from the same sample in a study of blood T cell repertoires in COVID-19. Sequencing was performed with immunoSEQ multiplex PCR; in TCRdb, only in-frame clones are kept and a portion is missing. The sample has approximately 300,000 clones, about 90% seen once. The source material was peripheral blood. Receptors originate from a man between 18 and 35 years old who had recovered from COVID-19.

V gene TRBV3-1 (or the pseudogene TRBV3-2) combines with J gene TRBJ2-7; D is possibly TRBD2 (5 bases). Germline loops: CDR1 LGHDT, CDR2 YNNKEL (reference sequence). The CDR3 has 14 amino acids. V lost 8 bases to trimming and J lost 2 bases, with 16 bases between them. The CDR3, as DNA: TGTGCCAGCTGTCCGGGAACCCAAGCCTACGAGCAGTACTTC. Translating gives CASCPGTQAYEQYF.

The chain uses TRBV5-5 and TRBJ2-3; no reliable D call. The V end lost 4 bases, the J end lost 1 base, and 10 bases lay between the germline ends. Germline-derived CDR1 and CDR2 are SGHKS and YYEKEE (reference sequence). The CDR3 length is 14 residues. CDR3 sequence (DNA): TGTGCCAGCAGCCCCCCCCGAGGCACAGATACGCAGTATTTT. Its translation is CASSPPRGTDTQYF.

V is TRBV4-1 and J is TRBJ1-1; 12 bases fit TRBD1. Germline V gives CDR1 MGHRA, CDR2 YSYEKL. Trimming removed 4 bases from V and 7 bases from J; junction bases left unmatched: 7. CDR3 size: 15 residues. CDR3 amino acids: CASSLSGTGGDEAFF. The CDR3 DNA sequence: TGCGCCAGCAGCCTTTCCGGGACAGGGGGCGATGAAGCTTTCTTT.

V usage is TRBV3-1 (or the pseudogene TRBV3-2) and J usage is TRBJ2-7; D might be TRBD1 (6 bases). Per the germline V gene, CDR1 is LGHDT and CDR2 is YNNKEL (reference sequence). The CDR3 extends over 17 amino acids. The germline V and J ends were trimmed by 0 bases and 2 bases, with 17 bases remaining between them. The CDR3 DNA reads TGTGCCAGCAGCCAAGAACCCACCAGGGGCCCTCCCTACGAGCAGTACTTC. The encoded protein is CASSQEPTRGPPYEQYF.

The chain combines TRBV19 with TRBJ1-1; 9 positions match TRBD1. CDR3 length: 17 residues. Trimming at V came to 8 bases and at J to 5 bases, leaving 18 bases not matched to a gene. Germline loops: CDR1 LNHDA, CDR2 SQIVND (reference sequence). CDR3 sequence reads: CASRWVRTGVFWTEAFF. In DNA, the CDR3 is TGTGCCAGTCGTTGGGTCCGGACAGGGGTATTTTGGACTGAAGCTTTCTTT.

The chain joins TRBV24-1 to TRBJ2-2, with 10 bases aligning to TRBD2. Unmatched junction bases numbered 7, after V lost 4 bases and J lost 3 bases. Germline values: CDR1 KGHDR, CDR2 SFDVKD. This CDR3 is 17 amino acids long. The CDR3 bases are TGTGCCACCAGTGACGCCCGGACTAGCGGATACACCGGGGAGCTGTTTTTT. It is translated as CATSDARTSGYTGELFF.

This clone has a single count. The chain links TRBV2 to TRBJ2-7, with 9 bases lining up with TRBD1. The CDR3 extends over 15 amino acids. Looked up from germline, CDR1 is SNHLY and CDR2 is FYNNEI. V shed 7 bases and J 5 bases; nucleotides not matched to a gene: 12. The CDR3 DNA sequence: TGTGCCAGCAACGGTCCGGGACAGGGACCAAACGAGCAGTACTTC. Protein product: CASNGPGQGPNEQYF.

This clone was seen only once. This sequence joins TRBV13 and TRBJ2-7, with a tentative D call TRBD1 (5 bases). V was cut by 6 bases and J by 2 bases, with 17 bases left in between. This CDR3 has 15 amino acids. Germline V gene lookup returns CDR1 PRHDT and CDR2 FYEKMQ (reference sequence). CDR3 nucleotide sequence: TGTGCCAGCAGGGGTCCCCAGGACACAGCCTACGAGCAGTACTTC. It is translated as CASRGPQDTAYEQYF.

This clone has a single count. This CDR3 reads CASSQGENEQFF. As DNA, the CDR3 is TGCGCCAGCAGCCAAGGAGAAAATGAGCAGTTCTTC. V and J are TRBV4-3 and TRBJ2-1, with unresolved D. Germline V CDR1 and CDR2: LGHNA, YSLEER. The V gene lost 1 base and the J gene lost 7 bases, with 5 bases spanning the gap. The CDR3 is 12 amino acids.

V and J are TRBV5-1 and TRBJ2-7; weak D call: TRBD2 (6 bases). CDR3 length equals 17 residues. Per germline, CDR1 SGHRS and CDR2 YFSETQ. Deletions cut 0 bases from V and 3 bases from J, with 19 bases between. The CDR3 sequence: CASSLAPFGGAGYEQYF. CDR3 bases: TGCGCCAGCAGCTTGGCCCCCTTTGGAGGGGCTGGCTACGAGCAGTACTTC.

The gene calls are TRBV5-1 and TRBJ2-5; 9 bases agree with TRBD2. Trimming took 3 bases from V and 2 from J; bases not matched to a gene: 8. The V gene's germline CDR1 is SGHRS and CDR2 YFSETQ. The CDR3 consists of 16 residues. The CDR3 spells CASSSGPAGGQETQYF. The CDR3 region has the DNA TGCGCCAGCAGCTCGGGACCTGCGGGGGGGCAAGAGACCCAGTACTTC.

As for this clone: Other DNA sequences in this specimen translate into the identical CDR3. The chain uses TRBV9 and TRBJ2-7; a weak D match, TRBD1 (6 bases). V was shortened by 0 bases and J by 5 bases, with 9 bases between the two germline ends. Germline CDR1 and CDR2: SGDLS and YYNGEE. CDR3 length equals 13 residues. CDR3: CASSVGQGNEQYF. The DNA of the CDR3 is TGTGCCAGCAGCGTAGGTCAGGGGAACGAGCAGTACTTC.

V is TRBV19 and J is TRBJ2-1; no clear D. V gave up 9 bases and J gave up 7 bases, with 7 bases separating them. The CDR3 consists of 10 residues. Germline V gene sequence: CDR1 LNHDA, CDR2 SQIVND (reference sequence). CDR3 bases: TGTGCCAGCGGTTGGAATGAGCAGTTCTTC. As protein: CASGWNEQFF.

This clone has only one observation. The CDR3 here is CASSHPSLDSTGYTF. In DNA form, the CDR3 reads TGTGCCAGTAGCCATCCCTCGTTGGACAGTACGGGCTACACCTTC. The rearrangement links TRBV19 to TRBJ1-2; possibly TRBD1 for D (6 bases). Trimming took 6 bases from V and 8 from J, leaving 22 bases between them. CDR3 size: 15 residues. Germline values: CDR1 LNHDA, CDR2 SQIVND (reference sequence).

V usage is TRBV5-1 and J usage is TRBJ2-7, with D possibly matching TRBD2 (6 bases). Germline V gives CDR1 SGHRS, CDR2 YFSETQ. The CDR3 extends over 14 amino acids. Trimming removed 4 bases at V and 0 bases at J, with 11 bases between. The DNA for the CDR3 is TGCGCCAGCAGCCGGGACTTGAGCTCCTACGAGCAGTACTTC. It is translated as CASSRDLSSYEQYF.

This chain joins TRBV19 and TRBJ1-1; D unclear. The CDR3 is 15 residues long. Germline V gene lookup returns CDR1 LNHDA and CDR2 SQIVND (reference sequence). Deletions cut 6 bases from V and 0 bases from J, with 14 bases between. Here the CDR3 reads CASSPIERMNTEAFF. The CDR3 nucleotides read TGTGCCAGTAGCCCTATCGAGCGGATGAACACTGAAGCTTTCTTT.

The CDR3 DNA follows: TGTGCCAGCAGCTTAGAAACTTCTAACTATGGCTACACCTTC. Protein product: CASSLETSNYGYTF. The J gene is TRBJ1-2, the V gene TRBV7-9; no definite D call. The germline V and J ends were trimmed by 1 base and 0 bases, with 6 bases remaining between them. The CDR3 consists of 14 residues. Germline-derived CDR1 and CDR2 are SEHNR and FQNEAQ (reference sequence).

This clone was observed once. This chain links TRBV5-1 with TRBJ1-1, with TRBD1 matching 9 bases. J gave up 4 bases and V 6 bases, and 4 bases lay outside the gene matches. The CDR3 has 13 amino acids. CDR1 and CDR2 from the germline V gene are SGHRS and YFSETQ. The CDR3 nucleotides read TGCGCCAGCACCCCGGGACAGGGCACTGAAGCTTTCTTT. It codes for CASTPGQGTEAFF.

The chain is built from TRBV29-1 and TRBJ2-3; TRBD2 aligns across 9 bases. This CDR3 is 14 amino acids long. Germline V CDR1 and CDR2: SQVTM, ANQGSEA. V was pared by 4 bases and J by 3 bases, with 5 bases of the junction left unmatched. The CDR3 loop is CSVGLAGGTDTQYF. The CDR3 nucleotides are TGCAGCGTTGGGCTGGCGGGGGGGACAGATACGCAGTATTTT.

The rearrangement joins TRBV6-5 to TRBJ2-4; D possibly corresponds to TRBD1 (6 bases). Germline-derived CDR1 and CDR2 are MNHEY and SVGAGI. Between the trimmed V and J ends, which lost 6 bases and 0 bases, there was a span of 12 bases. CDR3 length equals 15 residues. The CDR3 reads CASRPTGIAKNIQYF. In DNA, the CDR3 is TGTGCCAGCAGACCGACAGGAATAGCCAAAAACATTCAGTACTTC.

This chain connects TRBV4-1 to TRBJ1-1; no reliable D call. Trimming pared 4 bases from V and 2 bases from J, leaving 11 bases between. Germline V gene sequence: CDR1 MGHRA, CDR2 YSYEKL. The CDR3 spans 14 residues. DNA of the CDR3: TGCGCCAGCAGCCCCTCGCAGGCTAACACTGAAGCTTTCTTT. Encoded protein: CASSPSQANTEAFF.

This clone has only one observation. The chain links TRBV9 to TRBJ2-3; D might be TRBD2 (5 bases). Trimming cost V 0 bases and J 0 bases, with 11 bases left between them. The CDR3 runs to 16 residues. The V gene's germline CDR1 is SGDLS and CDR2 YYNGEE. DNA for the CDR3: TGTGCCAGCAGCGTAGCCGGACTGTCTAGCACAGATACGCAGTATTTT. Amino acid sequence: CASSVAGLSSTDTQYF.

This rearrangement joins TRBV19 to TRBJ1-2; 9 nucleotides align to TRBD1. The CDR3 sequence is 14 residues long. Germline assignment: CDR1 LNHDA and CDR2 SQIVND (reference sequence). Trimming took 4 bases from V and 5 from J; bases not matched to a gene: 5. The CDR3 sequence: CASSKGQGPYGYTF. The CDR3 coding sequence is TGTGCCAGTAGTAAGGGACAGGGTCCGTATGGCTACACCTTC.

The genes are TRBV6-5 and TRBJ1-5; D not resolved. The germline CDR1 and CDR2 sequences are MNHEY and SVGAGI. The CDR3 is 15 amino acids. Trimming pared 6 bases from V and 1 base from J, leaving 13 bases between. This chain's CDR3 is CASSPYGESNQPQHF. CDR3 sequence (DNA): TGTGCCAGCAGCCCCTACGGTGAGAGCAATCAGCCCCAGCATTTT.

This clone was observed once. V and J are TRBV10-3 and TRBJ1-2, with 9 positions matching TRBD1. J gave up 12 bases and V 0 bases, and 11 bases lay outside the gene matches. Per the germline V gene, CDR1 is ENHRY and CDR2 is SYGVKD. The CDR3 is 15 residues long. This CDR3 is CAISESTGQGSFDTF. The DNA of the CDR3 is TGTGCCATCAGTGAGTCGACAGGACAGGGGAGTTTCGACACCTTC.

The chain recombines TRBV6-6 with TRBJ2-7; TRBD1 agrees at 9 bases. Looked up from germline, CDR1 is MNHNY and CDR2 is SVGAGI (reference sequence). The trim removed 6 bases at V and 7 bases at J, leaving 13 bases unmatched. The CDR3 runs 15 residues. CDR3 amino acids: CASRLHRDREWEQYF. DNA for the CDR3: TGTGCCAGCAGACTCCACCGGGACAGGGAGTGGGAGCAGTACTTC.

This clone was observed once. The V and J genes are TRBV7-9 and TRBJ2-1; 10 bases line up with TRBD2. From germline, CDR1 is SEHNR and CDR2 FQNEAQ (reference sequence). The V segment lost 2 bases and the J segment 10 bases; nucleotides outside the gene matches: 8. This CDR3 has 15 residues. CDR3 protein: CASSLFSGGEWEQFF. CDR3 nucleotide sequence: TGTGCCAGCAGCTTATTCAGCGGGGGGGAGTGGGAGCAGTTCTTC.

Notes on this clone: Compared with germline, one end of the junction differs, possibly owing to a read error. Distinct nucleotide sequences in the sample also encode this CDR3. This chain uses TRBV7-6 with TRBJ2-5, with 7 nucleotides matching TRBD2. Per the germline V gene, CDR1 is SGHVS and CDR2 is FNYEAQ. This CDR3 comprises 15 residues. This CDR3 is CASSLAQSGVETQYF. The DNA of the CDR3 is TGTGCCAGCAGCTTAGCGCAGAGCGGGGTCGAGACCCAATACTTC.

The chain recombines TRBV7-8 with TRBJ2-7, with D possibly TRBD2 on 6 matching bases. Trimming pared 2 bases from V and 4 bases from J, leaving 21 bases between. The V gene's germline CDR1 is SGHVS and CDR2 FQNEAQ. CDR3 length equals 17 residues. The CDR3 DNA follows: TGTGCCAGCAGCTTAAAGAGAATAGCGGAAAACTATTACGAGCAGTACTTC. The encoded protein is CASSLKRIAENYYEQYF.